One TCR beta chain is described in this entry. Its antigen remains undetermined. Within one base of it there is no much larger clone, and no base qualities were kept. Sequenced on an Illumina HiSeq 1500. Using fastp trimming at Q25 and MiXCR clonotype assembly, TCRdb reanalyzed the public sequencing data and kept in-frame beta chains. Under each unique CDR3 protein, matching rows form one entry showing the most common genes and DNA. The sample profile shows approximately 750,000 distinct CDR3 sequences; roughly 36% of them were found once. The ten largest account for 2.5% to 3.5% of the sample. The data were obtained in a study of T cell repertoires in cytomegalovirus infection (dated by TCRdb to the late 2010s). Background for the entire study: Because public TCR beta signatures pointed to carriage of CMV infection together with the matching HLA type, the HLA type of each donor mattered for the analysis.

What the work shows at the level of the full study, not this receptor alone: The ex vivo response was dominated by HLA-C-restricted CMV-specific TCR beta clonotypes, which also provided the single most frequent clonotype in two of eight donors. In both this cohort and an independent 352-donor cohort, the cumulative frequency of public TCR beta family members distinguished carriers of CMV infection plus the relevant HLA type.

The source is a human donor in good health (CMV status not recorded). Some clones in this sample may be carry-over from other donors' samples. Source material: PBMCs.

The CDR3 corresponds to CATSRDQSLGVNEQFF. The sequence in DNA is TGTGCCACCAGCAGAGATCAGAGCCTGGGGGTCAATGAGCAGTTCTTC. This sequence uses TRBV15 and TRBJ2-1; the D match is possibly TRBD1 or TRBD2, with 5 bases aligned in each. V loses 0 bases, J loses 6 bases, and the germline ends lie 15 bases apart. Looking up the germline V gene (reference sequence) yields CDR1 LNHNV and CDR2 YYDKDF. The CDR3, cysteine through phenylalanine, is 16 amino acids long. Only CDR3 DNA is held: 48 bases, read in frame from base 1.